The entry below gives a single TCR beta chain sequence along with its context. Generated by immunoSEQ multiplex PCR, the TCRdb table keeps only in-frame clones and is missing some. The data contain roughly 410,000 clones, more than 80% of them singletons. This record belongs to a study of blood T cell repertoires in COVID-19. As for the study in general: The samples span acute and convalescent COVID-19 from the United States, Italy and Spain.

Germline-derived CDR1 and CDR2 are MDHEN and SYDVKM. This CDR3 spans 14 amino acids. V was clipped by 4 bases and J by 10 bases, with 14 bases between them. The receptor comes from a man in his forties with acute or convalescent COVID-19. The rearrangement joins TRBV28 to TRBJ1-6; D perhaps matches TRBD1 (6 bases). Sequenced material: peripheral blood. In DNA, the CDR3 is TGTGCCAGCAGTTCGGGAGGGGGAAAATCACCCCTCCACTTT. Translated: CASSSGGGKSPLHF. Full variable domain (remainder filled in from reference TRBV28 and TRBJ1-6): DVKVTQSSRYLVKRTGEKVFLECVQDMDHENMFWYRQDPGLGLRLIYFSYDVKMKEKGDIPEGYSVSREKKERFSLILESASTNQTSMYLCASSSGGGKSPLHFGNGTRLTVT.